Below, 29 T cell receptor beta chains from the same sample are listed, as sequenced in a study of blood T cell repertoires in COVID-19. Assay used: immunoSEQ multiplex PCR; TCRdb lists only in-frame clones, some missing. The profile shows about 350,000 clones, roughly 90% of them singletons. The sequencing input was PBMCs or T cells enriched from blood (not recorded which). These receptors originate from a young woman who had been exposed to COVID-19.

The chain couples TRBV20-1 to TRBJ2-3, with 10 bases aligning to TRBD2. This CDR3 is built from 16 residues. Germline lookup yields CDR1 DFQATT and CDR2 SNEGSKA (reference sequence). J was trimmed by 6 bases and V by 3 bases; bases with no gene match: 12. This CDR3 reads CSASAFLAGDVDTQYF. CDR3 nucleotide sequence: TGCAGTGCTAGTGCGTTCCTAGCGGGAGACGTCGATACGCAGTATTTT.

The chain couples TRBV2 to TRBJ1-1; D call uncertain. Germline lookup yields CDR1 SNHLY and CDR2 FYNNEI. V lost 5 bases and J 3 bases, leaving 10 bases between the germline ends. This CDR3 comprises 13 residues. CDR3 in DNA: TGTGCCAGCAGTACGGACGGGGACACTGAAGCTTTCTTT. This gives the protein CASSTDGDTEAFF. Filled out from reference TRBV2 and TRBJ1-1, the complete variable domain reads EPEVTQTPSHQVTQMGQEVILRCVPISNHLYFYWYRQILGQKVEFLVSFYNNEISEKSEIFDDQFSVERPDGSNFTLKIRSTKLEDSAMYFCASSTDGDTEAFFGQGTRLTVV.

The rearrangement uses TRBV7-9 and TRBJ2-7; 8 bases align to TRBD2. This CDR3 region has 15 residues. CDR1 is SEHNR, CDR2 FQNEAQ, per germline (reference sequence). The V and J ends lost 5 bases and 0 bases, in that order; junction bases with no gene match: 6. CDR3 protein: CASSPAAGVSYEQYF. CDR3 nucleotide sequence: TGTGCCAGCAGCCCAGCAGCGGGAGTCTCCTACGAGCAGTACTTC.

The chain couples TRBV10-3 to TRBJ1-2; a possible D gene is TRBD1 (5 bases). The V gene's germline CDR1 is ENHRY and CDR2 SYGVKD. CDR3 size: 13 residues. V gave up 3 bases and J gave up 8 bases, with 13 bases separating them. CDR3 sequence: CAISDSGLLGYTF. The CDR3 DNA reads TGTGCCATCAGTGATTCAGGGTTGTTGGGCTACACCTTC.

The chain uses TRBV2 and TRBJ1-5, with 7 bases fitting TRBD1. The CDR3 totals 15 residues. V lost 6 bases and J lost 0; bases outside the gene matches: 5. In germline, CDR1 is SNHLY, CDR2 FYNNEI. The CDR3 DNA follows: TGTGCCAGCAGGAGACAGGGATCTAGCAATCAGCCCCAGCATTTT. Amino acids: CASRRQGSSNQPQHF. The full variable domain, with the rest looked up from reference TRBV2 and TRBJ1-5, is EPEVTQTPSHQVTQMGQEVILRCVPISNHLYFYWYRQILGQKVEFLVSFYNNEISEKSEIFDDQFSVERPDGSNFTLKIRSTKLEDSAMYFCASRRQGSSNQPQHFGDGTRLSIL.

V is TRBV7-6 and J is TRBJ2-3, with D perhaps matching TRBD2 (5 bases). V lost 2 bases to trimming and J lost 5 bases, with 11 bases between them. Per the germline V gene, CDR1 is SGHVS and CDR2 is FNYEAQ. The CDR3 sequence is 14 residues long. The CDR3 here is CASSLRLARDTQYF. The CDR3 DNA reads TGTGCCAGCAGCTTACGGCTAGCACGAGATACGCAGTATTTT.

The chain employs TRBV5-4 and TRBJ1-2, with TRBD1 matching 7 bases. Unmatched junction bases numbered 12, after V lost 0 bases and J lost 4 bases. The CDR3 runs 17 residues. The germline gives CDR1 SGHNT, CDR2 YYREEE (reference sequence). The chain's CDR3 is CASSLDFPGTEVYGYTF. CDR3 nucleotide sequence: TGTGCCAGCAGCTTGGACTTCCCCGGGACAGAGGTCTATGGCTACACCTTC. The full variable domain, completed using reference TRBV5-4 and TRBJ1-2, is ETGVTQSPTHLIKTRGQQVTLRCSSQSGHNTVSWYQQALGQGPQFIFQYYREEENGRGNFPPRFSGLQFPNYSSELNVNALELDDSALYLCASSLDFPGTEVYGYTFGSGTRLTVV.

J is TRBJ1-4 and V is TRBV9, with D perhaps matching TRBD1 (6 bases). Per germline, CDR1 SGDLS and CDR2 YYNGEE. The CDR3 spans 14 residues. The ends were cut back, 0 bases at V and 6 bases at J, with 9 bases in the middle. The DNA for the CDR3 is TGTGCCAGCAGCGTAGGGGCAGGGGATGAAAAACTGTTTTTT. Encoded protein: CASSVGAGDEKLFF. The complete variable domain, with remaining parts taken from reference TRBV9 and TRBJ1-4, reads DSGVTQTPKHLITATGQRVTLRCSPRSGDLSVYWYQQSLDQGLQFLIQYYNGEERAKGNILERFSAQQFPDLHSELNLSSLELGDSALYFCASSVGAGDEKLFFGSGTQLSVL.

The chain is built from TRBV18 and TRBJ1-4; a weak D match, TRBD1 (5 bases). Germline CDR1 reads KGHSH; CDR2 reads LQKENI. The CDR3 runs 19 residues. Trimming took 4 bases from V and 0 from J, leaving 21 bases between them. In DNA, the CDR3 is TGTGCCAGCTCACGTTCTAGGGGAGGACGGACCGCAACTAATGAAAAACTGTTTTTT. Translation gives CASSRSRGGRTATNEKLFF.

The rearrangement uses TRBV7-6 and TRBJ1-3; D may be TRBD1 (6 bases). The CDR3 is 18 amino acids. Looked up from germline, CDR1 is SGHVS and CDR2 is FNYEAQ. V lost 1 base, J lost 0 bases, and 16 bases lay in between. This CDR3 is CASSLVPGQPVSGNTIYF. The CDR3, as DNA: TGTGCCAGCAGCTTAGTACCCGGACAGCCAGTCTCTGGAAACACCATATATTTT.

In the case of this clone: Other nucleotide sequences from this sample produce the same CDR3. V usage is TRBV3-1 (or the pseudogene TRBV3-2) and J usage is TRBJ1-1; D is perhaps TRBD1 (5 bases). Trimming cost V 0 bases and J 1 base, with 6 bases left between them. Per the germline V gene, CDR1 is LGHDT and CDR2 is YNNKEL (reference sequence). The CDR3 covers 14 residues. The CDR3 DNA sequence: TGTGCCAGCAGCCAAGAAGGGGCGAACACTGAAGCTTTCTTT. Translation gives CASSQEGANTEAFF.

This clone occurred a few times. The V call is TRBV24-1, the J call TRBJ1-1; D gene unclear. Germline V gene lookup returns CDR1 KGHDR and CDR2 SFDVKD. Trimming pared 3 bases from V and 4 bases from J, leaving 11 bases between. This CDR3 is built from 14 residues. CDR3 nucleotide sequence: TGTGCCACCAGTGATCCCCTCAGGCCCACTGAAGCTTTCTTT. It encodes CATSDPLRPTEAFF.

In nucleotides, the CDR3 is TGTGCCAGTCCAGGGGTCGACATGAACACTGAAGCTTTCTTT. It yields the protein CASPGVDMNTEAFF. The J gene is TRBJ1-1, the V gene TRBV28; possibly TRBD1 for D (6 bases). Germline CDR1 reads MDHEN; CDR2 reads SYDVKM. V lost 9 bases, J lost 0 bases, and 14 bases lay in between. The CDR3 contains 14 residues. The whole variable domain, filled in from reference TRBV28 and TRBJ1-1, reads DVKVTQSSRYLVKRTGEKVFLECVQDMDHENMFWYRQDPGLGLRLIYFSYDVKMKEKGDIPEGYSVSREKKERFSLILESASTNQTSMYLCASPGVDMNTEAFFGQGTRLTVV.

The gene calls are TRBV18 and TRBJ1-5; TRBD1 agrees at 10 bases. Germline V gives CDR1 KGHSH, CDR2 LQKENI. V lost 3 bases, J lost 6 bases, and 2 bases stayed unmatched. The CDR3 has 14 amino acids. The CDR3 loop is CASSPGQGRQPQHF. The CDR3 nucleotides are TGTGCCAGCTCACCGGGACAGGGGCGTCAGCCCCAGCATTTT.

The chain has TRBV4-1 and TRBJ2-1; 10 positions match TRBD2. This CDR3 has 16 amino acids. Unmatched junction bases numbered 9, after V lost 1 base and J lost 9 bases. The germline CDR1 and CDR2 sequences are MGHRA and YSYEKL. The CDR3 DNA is TGCGCCAGCAGCCAAGCTAAGCGGGAGGGCCTCAGTGAGCAGTTCTTC. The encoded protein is CASSQAKREGLSEQFF.

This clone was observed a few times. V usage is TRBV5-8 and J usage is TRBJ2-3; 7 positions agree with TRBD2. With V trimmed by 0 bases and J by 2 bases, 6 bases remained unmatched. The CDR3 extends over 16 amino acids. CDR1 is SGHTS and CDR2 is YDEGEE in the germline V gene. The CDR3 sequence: CASSLGTGLDTDTQYF. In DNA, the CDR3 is TGTGCCAGCAGCTTGGGAACCGGACTAGACACAGATACGCAGTATTTT.

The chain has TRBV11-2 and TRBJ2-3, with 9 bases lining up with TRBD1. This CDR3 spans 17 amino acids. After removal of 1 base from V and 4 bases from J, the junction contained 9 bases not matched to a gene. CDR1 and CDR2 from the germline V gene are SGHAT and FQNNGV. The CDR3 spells CASSLGFRGQGADTQYF. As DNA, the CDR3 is TGTGCCAGCAGCTTAGGGTTTAGGGGACAGGGAGCAGATACGCAGTATTTT.

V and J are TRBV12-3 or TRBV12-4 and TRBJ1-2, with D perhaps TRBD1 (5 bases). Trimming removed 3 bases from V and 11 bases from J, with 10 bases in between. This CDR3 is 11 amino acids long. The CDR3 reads CASSFGARYTF. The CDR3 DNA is TGTGCCAGCAGTTTTGGGGCAAGATACACCTTC.

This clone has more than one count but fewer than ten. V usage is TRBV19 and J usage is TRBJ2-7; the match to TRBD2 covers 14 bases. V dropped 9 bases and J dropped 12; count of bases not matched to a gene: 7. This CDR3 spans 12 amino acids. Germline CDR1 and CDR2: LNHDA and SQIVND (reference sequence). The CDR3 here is CASSGTSGSPYF. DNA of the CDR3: TGTGCCAGCTCCGGGACTAGCGGGAGTCCGTACTTC.

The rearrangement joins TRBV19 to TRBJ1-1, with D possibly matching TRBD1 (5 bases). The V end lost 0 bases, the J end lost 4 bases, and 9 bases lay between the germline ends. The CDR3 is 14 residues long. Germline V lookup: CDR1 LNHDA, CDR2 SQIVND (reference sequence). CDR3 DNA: TGTGCCAGTAGTATAGACAGGGTCGGCACTGAAGCTTTCTTT. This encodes CASSIDRVGTEAFF.

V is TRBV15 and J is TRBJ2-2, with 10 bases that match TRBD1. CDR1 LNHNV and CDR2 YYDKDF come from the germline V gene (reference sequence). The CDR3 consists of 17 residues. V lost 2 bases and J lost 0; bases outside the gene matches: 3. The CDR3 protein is CATSRKGQGANTGELFF. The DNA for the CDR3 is TGTGCCACCAGCAGAAAAGGACAGGGGGCGAACACCGGGGAGCTGTTTTTT.

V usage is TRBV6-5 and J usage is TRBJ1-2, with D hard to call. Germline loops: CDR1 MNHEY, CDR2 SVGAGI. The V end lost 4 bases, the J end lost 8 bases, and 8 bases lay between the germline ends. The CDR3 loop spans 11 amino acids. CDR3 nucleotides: TGTGCCAGCAGTTCGGGATACGGCTACACCTTC. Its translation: CASSSGYGYTF.

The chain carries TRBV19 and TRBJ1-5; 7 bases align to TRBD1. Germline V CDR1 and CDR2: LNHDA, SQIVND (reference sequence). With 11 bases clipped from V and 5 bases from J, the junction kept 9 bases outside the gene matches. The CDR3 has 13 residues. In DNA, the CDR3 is TGTGCCTCAAGGGACAGTTCTTATCAGCCCCAGCATTTT. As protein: CASRDSSYQPQHF.

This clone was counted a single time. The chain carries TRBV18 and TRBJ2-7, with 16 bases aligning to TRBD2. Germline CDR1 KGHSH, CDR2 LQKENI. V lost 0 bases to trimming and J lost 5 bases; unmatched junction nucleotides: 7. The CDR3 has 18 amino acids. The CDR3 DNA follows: TGTGCCAGCTCACCACCGGGACTAGCGGGAGGGTTGAAAGACGAGCAGTACTTC. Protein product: CASSPPGLAGGLKDEQYF.

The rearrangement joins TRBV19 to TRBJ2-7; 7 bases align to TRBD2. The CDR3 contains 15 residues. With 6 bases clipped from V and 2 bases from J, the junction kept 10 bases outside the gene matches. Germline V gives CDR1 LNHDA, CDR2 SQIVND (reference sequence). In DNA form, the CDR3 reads TGTGCCAGTAGCCTGGGGAGCGGGGCCACCTACGAGCAGTACTTC. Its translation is CASSLGSGATYEQYF.

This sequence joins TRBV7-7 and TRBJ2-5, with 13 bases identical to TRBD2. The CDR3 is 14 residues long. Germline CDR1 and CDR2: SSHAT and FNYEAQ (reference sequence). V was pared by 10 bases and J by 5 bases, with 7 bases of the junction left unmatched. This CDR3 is CAISRTSGGETQYF. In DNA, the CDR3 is TGTGCCATTTCCCGGACTAGCGGGGGTGAGACCCAGTACTTC.

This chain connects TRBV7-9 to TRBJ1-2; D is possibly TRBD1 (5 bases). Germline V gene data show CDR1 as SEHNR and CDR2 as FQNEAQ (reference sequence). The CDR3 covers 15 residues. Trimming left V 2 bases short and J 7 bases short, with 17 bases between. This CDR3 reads CASSLKPKGHGGYTF. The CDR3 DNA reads TGTGCCAGCAGCTTAAAACCGAAGGGGCACGGTGGCTACACCTTC.

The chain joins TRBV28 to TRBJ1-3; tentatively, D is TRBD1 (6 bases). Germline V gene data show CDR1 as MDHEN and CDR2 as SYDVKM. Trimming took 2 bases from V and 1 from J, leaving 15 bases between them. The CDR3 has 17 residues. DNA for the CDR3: TGTGCCAGCAGTTTAGGTAGTGGGGGGGCGTCTGGAAACACCATATATTTT. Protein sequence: CASSLGSGGASGNTIYF.

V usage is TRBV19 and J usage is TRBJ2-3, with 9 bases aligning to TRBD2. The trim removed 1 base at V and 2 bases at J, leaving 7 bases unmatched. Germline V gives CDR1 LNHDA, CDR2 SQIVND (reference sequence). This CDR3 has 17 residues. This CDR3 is CASSIAGTSGLTDTQYF. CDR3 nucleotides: TGTGCCAGTAGTATAGCGGGTACTAGCGGGCTCACAGATACGCAGTATTTT.